Each of the 20 T cell receptor beta chains below was sequenced from the same sample in a study of cytomegalovirus exposure and HLA in healthy donors. Researchers ran the PCR with 60 Vbeta and 13 Jbeta primers. Only in-frame clones appear in the TCRdb table, and some are missing; sequencing was by immunoSEQ multiplex PCR. The table has roughly 190,000 clones, roughly four fifths seen once; the top ten hold 1.5% to 2%. The sample consisted of PBMCs. The receptors were gathered from a man aged 18-30 years in good health and CMV-seronegative.

This clone was seen a few times. This chain connects TRBV5-6 to TRBJ2-7, with TRBD2 as a possible D gene (5 bases). CDR1 and CDR2 from the germline V gene are SGHDT and YYEEEE. The CDR3 consists of 13 residues. The ends were cut back, 2 bases at V and 0 bases at J, with 6 bases in the middle. The CDR3 DNA sequence: TGTGCCAGCAGCTTAACTAGCTCCTACGAGCAGTACTTC. It is translated as CASSLTSSYEQYF.

This chain uses TRBV5-4 with TRBJ2-7; perhaps TRBD2 as D (7 bases). This CDR3 contains 14 residues. Germline V gene data show CDR1 as SGHNT and CDR2 as YYREEE (reference sequence). Trimming shortened V by 3 bases and J by 6 bases, and 16 bases separated the two germline ends. The CDR3 region is CASSSRGAGAEQYF. In nucleotides, the CDR3 is TGTGCCAGCAGCTCACGGGGGGCCGGCGCCGAGCAGTACTTC.

This chain connects TRBV13 to TRBJ2-7; TRBD1 agrees at 11 bases. Trimming removed 4 bases from V and 3 bases from J; junction bases left unmatched: 2. Germline assignment: CDR1 PRHDT and CDR2 FYEKMQ (reference sequence). The CDR3 totals 14 residues. CDR3 DNA: TGTGCCAGCAGCTCCGGGACAGGGGGCTACGAGCAGTACTTC. Amino acid sequence: CASSSGTGGYEQYF.

The rearrangement links TRBV5-4 to TRBJ2-5, with D tentatively TRBD1 (6 bases). CDR3 length: 15 residues. The germline gives CDR1 SGHNT, CDR2 YYREEE (reference sequence). Trimming removed 4 bases from V and 5 bases from J, with 18 bases in between. CDR3: CASSPRTVLGETQYF. In DNA, the CDR3 is TGTGCCAGCAGCCCGAGGACAGTCCTTGGGGAGACCCAGTACTTC.

This clone has only a few counts. In DNA, the CDR3 is TGTGCCAGCAGCTTAGACCGACGGACTTATGAAGCTTTCTTT. As protein: CASSLDRRTYEAFF. This chain links TRBV7-2 with TRBJ1-1; D unclear. Germline lookup yields CDR1 SGHTA and CDR2 FQGNSA. V was pared by 1 base and J by 7 bases, with 13 bases between. CDR3 length equals 14 residues.

CDR3 nucleotide sequence: TGTGCCAGCAGCTTAGCCTCTCGAGGGGCTTTCTTT. Translation gives CASSLASRGAFF. The rearrangement joins TRBV11-2 to TRBJ1-1, with no clear D. Per the germline V gene, CDR1 is SGHAT and CDR2 is FQNNGV. The CDR3 has 12 amino acids. Trimming removed 1 base from V and 11 bases from J, with 11 bases in between.

This chain connects TRBV25-1 to TRBJ2-7, with no clear D. The CDR3 length is 12 residues. CDR1 is MGHDK, CDR2 SYGVNS, per germline. With 3 bases removed from V and 3 bases from J, the gap between germline ends came to 6 bases. The CDR3 sequence is CASSDLSYEQYF. The DNA of the CDR3 is TGTGCCAGCAGTGATCTTAGCTACGAGCAGTACTTC.

This chain uses TRBV7-6 with TRBJ2-7; 9 bases line up with TRBD2. The CDR3 is 19 amino acids. V was clipped by 0 bases and J by 6 bases; unmatched bases: 18. CDR1 is SGHVS, CDR2 FNYEAQ, per germline. In DNA form, the CDR3 reads TGTGCCAGCAGCTTAGCGGCGGGGGTAGCGGGGGACCCCCCCCGCGAGCAGTACTTC. This gives the protein CASSLAAGVAGDPPREQYF. The full variable domain, in which reference TRBV7-6 and TRBJ2-7 provide the parts outside the CDR3, is GAGVSQSPRYKVTKRGQDVALRCDPISGHVSLYWYRQALGQGPEFLTYFNYEAQQDKSGLPNDRFSAERPEGSISTLTIQRTEQRDSAMYRCASSLAAGVAGDPPREQYFGPGTRLTVT.

A single count supports this clone. The genes are TRBV30 and TRBJ2-7; 9 positions match TRBD2. The V and J ends lost 0 bases and 7 bases, in that order; junction bases with no gene match: 10. In germline, CDR1 is GTSNPN, CDR2 SVGIG (reference sequence). The CDR3 has 15 amino acids. In nucleotides, the CDR3 is TGTGCCTGGAGTGTACCGAGCGGGAGGCCGGATGAGCAGTACTTC. It codes for CAWSVPSGRPDEQYF.

In its sample, this clone was seen a few times. J is TRBJ1-1 and V is TRBV7-9; the D gene is possibly TRBD1 (5 bases). The V end was cut by 4 bases, the J end by 4 bases, with 13 bases between. The CDR3 has 14 amino acids. Germline loops: CDR1 SEHNR, CDR2 FQNEAQ (reference sequence). The CDR3 bases are TGTGCCAGCAGCTATGGGAGGGGTATCACTGAAGCTTTCTTT. It yields the protein CASSYGRGITEAFF.

V gene TRBV5-1 combines with J gene TRBJ2-6; 7 nucleotides line up with TRBD2. In germline, CDR1 is SGHRS, CDR2 YFSETQ. This CDR3 has 15 residues. V was pared by 6 bases and J by 2 bases, with 5 bases of the junction left unmatched. The CDR3 DNA reads as TGCGCCAGCACCTGGGGGGGGGCTGGGGCCAACGTCCTGACTTTC. It is translated as CASTWGGAGANVLTF. Together with reference TRBV5-1 and TRBJ2-6, the CDR3 gives the full variable domain: KAGVTQTPRYLIKTRGQQVTLSCSPISGHRSVSWYQQTPGQGLQFLFEYFSETQRNKGNFPGRFSGRQFSNSRSEMNVSTLELGDSALYLCASTWGGAGANVLTFGAGSRLTVL.

The chain employs TRBV7-9 and TRBJ1-2; D call uncertain. CDR1 and CDR2 from the germline V gene are SEHNR and FQNEAQ (reference sequence). Trimming removed 11 bases at V and 4 bases at J, with 17 bases between. The CDR3 is 13 amino acids. CDR3: CALRVPNLYGYTF. CDR3 DNA: TGTGCCCTCCGGGTCCCCAACCTCTATGGCTACACCTTC.

The chain recombines TRBV5-1 with TRBJ2-2; TRBD1 matches 7 bases. The CDR3 runs to 15 residues. Germline CDR1 SGHRS, CDR2 YFSETQ. Unmatched junction bases numbered 3, after V lost 4 bases and J lost 0 bases. In nucleotides, the CDR3 is TGCGCCAGCAGCAGGACAGGCGCGAACACCGGGGAGCTGTTTTTT. Translated, it gives CASSRTGANTGELFF.

This clone has more than one count but fewer than ten. Other DNA sequences in this specimen translate into the identical CDR3. The chain links TRBV7-8 to TRBJ2-7, with 7 bases lining up with TRBD1. CDR3 length: 14 amino acids. V dropped 6 bases and J dropped 3; count of bases not matched to a gene: 8. Per germline, CDR1 SGHVS and CDR2 FQNEAQ. The CDR3 region is CASSLAGTVYEQYF. CDR3 sequence (DNA): TGTGCCAGCAGTCTTGCCGGGACAGTCTACGAGCAGTACTTC.

V and J are TRBV5-5 and TRBJ2-7, with a possible D match to TRBD1 (6 bases). The germline V and J ends were trimmed by 5 bases and 3 bases, with 15 bases remaining between them. The CDR3 totals 14 residues. In germline, CDR1 is SGHKS, CDR2 YYEKEE (reference sequence). CDR3 bases: TGTGCCAGCAGTGTTACGGACAGCTACTACGAGCAGTACTTC. Protein sequence: CASSVTDSYYEQYF.

The rearrangement uses TRBV28 and TRBJ1-1; D is unresolved. The length of the CDR3 is 13 residues. Germline values: CDR1 MDHEN, CDR2 SYDVKM. V lost 5 bases and J 8 bases, leaving 15 bases between the germline ends. CDR3: CASSTAYPGEAFF. The CDR3 nucleotides read TGTGCCAGCAGTACGGCCTATCCGGGGGAAGCTTTCTTT.

CDR3 DNA: TGTGCCAGCAGTTTCATCGCAAAGGGAGGAGAGACCCAGTACTTC. Translating gives CASSFIAKGGETQYF. The chain links TRBV7-6 to TRBJ2-5, with a tentative D call TRBD2 (6 bases). Trimming cost V 6 bases and J 4 bases, with 18 bases left between them. The germline gives CDR1 SGHVS, CDR2 FNYEAQ. The CDR3 has 15 residues.

The chain joins TRBV19 to TRBJ1-1; 9 bases match TRBD1. The CDR3 sequence is 16 residues long. Germline V gene sequence: CDR1 LNHDA, CDR2 SQIVND (reference sequence). The J segment lost 4 bases and the V segment lost 7 bases, leaving 13 bases of the junction unmatched. CDR3 amino acids: CASMTGTRQGGTEAFF. The CDR3 coding sequence is TGTGCCAGTATGACTGGTACACGACAGGGGGGCACTGAAGCTTTCTTT.

V usage is TRBV7-6 and J usage is TRBJ2-5, with TRBD2 as a possible D gene (7 bases). Germline V gene sequence: CDR1 SGHVS, CDR2 FNYEAQ. The CDR3 spans 16 residues. V lost 5 bases to trimming and J lost 5 bases, with 21 bases between them. CDR3 coding DNA: TGTGCCAGCAGCCTCTGGGGGGCGGGAGCGTTGGAGACCCAGTACTTC. Protein product: CASSLWGAGALETQYF.

The rearrangement uses TRBV11-2 and TRBJ1-3; unclear D gene. The V end lost 4 bases, the J end lost 3 bases, and 16 bases lay between the germline ends. Germline V gene data show CDR1 as SGHAT and CDR2 as FQNNGV. This CDR3 has 16 residues. CDR3 in amino acids: CASSSPGTERGNTIYF. For the CDR3, the DNA is TGTGCCAGCAGCTCCCCGGGTACTGAACGTGGAAACACCATATATTTT.